This T cell receptor (beta chain) emerged from a study of cytomegalovirus exposure and HLA in healthy donors. Clones were read by immunoSEQ multiplex PCR, and TCRdb kept only the in-frame ones, dropping some. The sample comprises 95,000 to 150,000 clones, roughly 93% of which are singletons, and under 1.5% rests with the top ten. An approximately 130-subject validation cohort, separate from the approximately 720-subject first cohort, supplied the donors. V gave up 11 bases and J gave up 3 bases, with 13 bases separating them. The germline CDR1 and CDR2 sequences are LNHNV and YYDKDF (reference sequence). This CDR3 has 12 residues.

The sequenced sample was PBMCs. V and J are TRBV15 and TRBJ1-1; maybe TRBD1 (6 bases). This receptor was obtained from a woman between 18 and 29 years old in good health and CMV-seronegative. CDR3 nucleotide sequence: TGTGCCGTGGCAGGGGCGGACACTGAAGCTTTCTTT. Translated: CAVAGADTEAFF.